This T cell receptor beta chain was obtained from a study of shared clonotypes between healthy human individuals. CDR3 size: 15 residues. Germline assignment: CDR1 MDHEN and CDR2 SYDVKM. V lost 1 base to trimming and J lost 8 bases, with 15 bases between them. In unsorted samples, genomic DNA was obtained using roughly 99 million PBMCs. DNA from unsorted PBMC was sequenced on ten immunoSEQ deep assay plates. Using immunoSEQ multiplex PCR, the repertoire was profiled, and TCRdb retains in-frame clones only, with some absent. The sample carries fewer than 650,000 clones, over 65% recorded once. This TCR came from a woman between 40 and 55 years old in good health. Some clones in this sample may be carry-over from other donors' samples. Specimen: PBMCs. The chain has TRBV28 and TRBJ2-1; D possibly corresponds to TRBD2 (7 bases). The CDR3 loop reads CASSLFGGLGDEQFF. The CDR3, as DNA: TGTGCCAGCAGTTTATTCGGGGGGCTGGGGGATGAGCAGTTCTTC.